A single sample is the source of the 3 T cell receptor beta chains below, sequenced in a study of blood T cell repertoires in COVID-19. Assay: immunoSEQ multiplex PCR; the TCRdb copy retains only in-frame clones and omits some. The data contain 100,000 to 120,000 clones, more than 80% of them singletons. Material for sequencing was peripheral blood. These receptors were collected from a woman in her forties or fifties with acute or convalescent COVID-19.

The chain has TRBV7-3 and TRBJ2-7; weak D call: TRBD1 (6 bases). The CDR3 length is 13 residues. V dropped 4 bases and J dropped 1 base, with 8 bases sitting between them. Per germline, CDR1 SGHTA and CDR2 FQGTGA. The DNA for the CDR3 is TGTGCCAGCAGCTCCGGACAGTCCTACGAGCAGTACTTC. Translated: CASSSGQSYEQYF.

J is TRBJ2-3 and V is TRBV9; TRBD2 might be the D (7 bases). Germline-derived CDR1 and CDR2 are SGDLS and YYNGEE. Trimming took off 0 bases at V and 7 bases at J, with 9 bases between the two ends. The CDR3 contains 13 residues. CDR3 nucleotide sequence: TGTGCCAGCAGCGTAGGGGGGGGCTATACGCAGTATTTT. It codes for CASSVGGGYTQYF.

The chain carries TRBV12-2 and TRBJ2-7; the D call in the table, TRBD2, was not verified against the DNA. TRBV12-2 is described as a pseudogene. CDR3 length: 14 residues. The CDR3 DNA reads as TGTGCAAGTCGCTTAGGGGACTGCTTCTACGAGCAGTACTTC. Protein product: CASRLGDCFYEQYF.